Following are 14 T cell receptor beta chains from one sample sequenced in a study of T cells in Graves' hyperthyroidism and ophthalmopathy (dated by TCRdb to 2018 to 2020). Libraries were constructed by multiplex PCR. Sequencing was carried out with an Illumina HiSeq 2000. Amplification of TCR beta CDR3 regions was carried out from RNA transcripts. For the first round of RT-PCR on the TCR CDR3, the HTBI primer set was used together with the Qiagen OneStep RT-PCR kit. The raw public reads went through TCRdb reprocessing: fastp at Q25, MiXCR clone calling, in-frame beta chains kept. Every entry covers one CDR3 protein and lists the most common genes and DNA from its rows. This sample lists 540,000 or so distinct CDR3 sequences; around a sixth were detected once. The ten largest clones take up around 7.3% of the sample. The sequencing sample was made of blood. The receptors were gathered from a woman aged 25 to 39 with Graves' hyperthyroidism.

Concerning this clonotype itself: A much larger clone is a single base away; this may be a read error. CDR3 protein: CASSLDTRGLYTDTQYF. The CDR3 coding sequence is TGTGCCAGCAGTTTGGACACTCGGGGGTTGTACACAGATACGCAGTATTTT. The chain carries TRBV28 and TRBJ2-3, with D possibly TRBD2 on 6 matching bases. This CDR3 has 17 residues. Trimming left V 3 bases short and J 2 bases short, with 18 bases between. Germline V gene data show CDR1 as MDHEN and CDR2 as SYDVKM.

This clonotype occurred many times. The chain is built from TRBV28 and TRBJ1-6; 7 bases fit TRBD1. Unmatched junction bases numbered 7, after V lost 7 bases and J lost 7 bases. Germline CDR1 is MDHEN and CDR2 is SYDVKM. The CDR3 is 14 residues long. CDR3 protein: CASTPGTVNSPLHF. The CDR3 nucleotides read TGTGCCAGCACACCCGGGACAGTAAATTCACCCCTCCACTTT. The variable domain in full, completed from reference TRBV28 and TRBJ1-6, reads DVKVTQSSRYLVKRTGEKVFLECVQDMDHENMFWYRQDPGLGLRLIYFSYDVKMKEKGDIPEGYSVSREKKERFSLILESASTNQTSMYLCASTPGTVNSPLHFGNGTRLTVT.

This clonotype showed up many times. The CDR3 region has the DNA TGTGCCAGCAGTTACCAGCTAGCGGGGTCCAGCTCCTACGAGCAGTACTTC. Translated, it gives CASSYQLAGSSSYEQYF. The chain employs TRBV6-6 and TRBJ2-7, with 9 bases lining up with TRBD2. Trimming cost V 2 bases and J 0 bases; bases outside gene matches: 8. The CDR3 spans 17 residues. From germline, CDR1 is MNHNY and CDR2 SVGAGI (reference sequence).

There are a few counts of this clonotype. This chain connects TRBV18 to TRBJ1-6, with D unresolved. Per the germline V gene, CDR1 is KGHSH and CDR2 is LQKENI. The CDR3 length is 13 residues. The V gene lost 6 bases and the J gene lost 8 bases, with 11 bases spanning the gap. CDR3 nucleotides: TGTGCCAGCTCTACGAGGGTGGATTCACCCCTCCACTTT. This encodes CASSTRVDSPLHF.

The chain recombines TRBV12-3 or TRBV12-4 with TRBJ2-7; 7 bases are shared with TRBD2. The V gene end was trimmed by 0 bases and the J gene end by 4 bases; junction bases not matched to a gene: 6. The CDR3 contains 15 residues. In DNA, the CDR3 is TGTGCCAGCAGTTTAGCCGGCGGGAGATTATACGAGCAGTACTTC. Translated, it gives CASSLAGGRLYEQYF.

In its sample, this clonotype was seen a few times. This chain connects TRBV7-9 to TRBJ2-3; D is uncertain. The CDR3 has 15 amino acids. V was cut by 2 bases and J by 1 base, with 10 bases left in between. Germline CDR1 is SEHNR and CDR2 is FQNEAQ (reference sequence). CDR3 sequence (DNA): TGTGCCAGCAGCTTACCCTGGTCGGGCACAGATACGCAGTATTTT. Translating gives CASSLPWSGTDTQYF.

This clonotype was recorded at least ten times. V usage is TRBV3-1 and J usage is TRBJ2-7; TRBD2 might be the D (6 bases). Trimming pared 5 bases from V and 3 bases from J, leaving 11 bases between. Germline CDR1 reads LGHDT; CDR2 reads YNNKEL (reference sequence). The CDR3 sequence is 13 residues long. CDR3 protein: CASSSGLLYEQYF. For the CDR3, the DNA is TGTGCCAGCAGCTCGGGACTCCTCTACGAGCAGTACTTC.

This chain links TRBV7-3 with TRBJ2-2; D perhaps matches TRBD2 (5 bases). In germline, CDR1 is SGHTA, CDR2 FQGTGA. The CDR3 covers 12 residues. This CDR3 reads CGSGRHTGELFF. The CDR3, as DNA: TGTGGTTCGGGAAGGCACACCGGGGAGCTGTTTTTT.

About this clonotype itself: Just one base apart from a much larger clone, this may be a read error. The chain couples TRBV12-3 or TRBV12-4 to TRBJ2-7; TRBD2 might be the D (5 bases). The CDR3 totals 15 residues. CDR3 sequence: CASSYGLVSSYEQCF. The CDR3 DNA reads TGTGCCAGCAGTTACGGACTGGTTAGCTCCTACGAGCAGTGCTTC.

This clonotype was seen ten or more times. This chain links TRBV2 with TRBJ2-2; tentatively, D is TRBD2 (7 bases). CDR3 length equals 15 residues. CDR1 and CDR2 from the germline V gene are SNHLY and FYNNEI. V was pared by 1 base and J by 4 bases, with 10 bases between. The CDR3 reads CASSEVRGGTGELFF. DNA of the CDR3: TGTGCCAGCAGTGAAGTGAGGGGGGGCACCGGGGAGCTGTTTTTT.

This clonotype showed up just a few times. The V and J genes are TRBV12-3 or TRBV12-4 and TRBJ2-1, with unresolved D. V was trimmed by 7 bases and J by 5 bases, leaving 12 bases between them. The CDR3 has 13 residues. CDR3 sequence (DNA): TGTGCCAGCAAACTGCTGGTGGACAATGAGCAGTTCTTC. The encoded protein is CASKLLVDNEQFF.

This clonotype was seen at least ten times. The chain carries TRBV4-1 and TRBJ2-3, with unresolved D. CDR3 length: 15 residues. Germline V gene data show CDR1 as MGHRA and CDR2 as YSYEKL. With 1 base removed from V and 4 bases from J, the gap between germline ends came to 12 bases. The CDR3 loop reads CASSQVGFRADTQYF. CDR3 in DNA: TGCGCCAGCAGCCAAGTAGGCTTTAGGGCAGATACGCAGTATTTT.

V and J are TRBV6-2 or TRBV6-3 and TRBJ1-6, with D tentatively TRBD1 (5 bases). Germline V gene lookup returns CDR1 MNHEY and CDR2 SVGEGT. The V and J ends lost 0 bases and 0 bases respectively, with 15 bases between them. The CDR3 runs 19 residues. The CDR3 DNA is TGTGCCAGCAGTTACTCGACTGCCGGGGGTAGCTCCTATAATTCACCCCTCCACTTT. Translating gives CASSYSTAGGSSYNSPLHF.

In this sample, this clonotype turned up a few times. This chain links TRBV7-9 with TRBJ1-6; D remains unclear. Between the trimmed V and J ends, which lost 2 bases and 8 bases, there was a span of 7 bases. The germline V gene has CDR1 SEHNR and CDR2 FQNEAQ (reference sequence). CDR3 length equals 13 residues. CDR3 sequence: CASSLRSDSPLHF. In nucleotides, the CDR3 is TGTGCCAGCAGCTTAAGAAGTGATTCACCCCTCCACTTT.